The sequence of this T cell receptor (beta chain) was determined in a study of response to subunit inactivated influenza vaccine. Only a few counts were recorded for this clonotype. MiXCR, run by TCRdb on the RT-PCR reads, gives a single entry per CDR3 protein. Of about 180,000 distinct CDR3 sequences in the sample, about 9% were seen once. The junction had 10 bases not matched to a gene; V was cut back by 5 bases and J by 0 bases. CDR3 size: 18 residues. Looked up from germline, CDR1 is LNHDA and CDR2 is SQIVND (reference sequence). The sequences come from non-naive T cells sorted from PBMCs, collected on the day of vaccination. This sequence joins TRBV19 and TRBJ2-6; 7 bases agree with TRBD1. This receptor was identified in a man between 50 and 59 years old who received an inactivated influenza vaccine. The DNA of the CDR3 is TGTGCCAGTAGTGGCTACAGGGGTCCTTTCTCTGGGGCCAACGTCCTGACTTTC. Amino acids: CASSGYRGPFSGANVLTF.